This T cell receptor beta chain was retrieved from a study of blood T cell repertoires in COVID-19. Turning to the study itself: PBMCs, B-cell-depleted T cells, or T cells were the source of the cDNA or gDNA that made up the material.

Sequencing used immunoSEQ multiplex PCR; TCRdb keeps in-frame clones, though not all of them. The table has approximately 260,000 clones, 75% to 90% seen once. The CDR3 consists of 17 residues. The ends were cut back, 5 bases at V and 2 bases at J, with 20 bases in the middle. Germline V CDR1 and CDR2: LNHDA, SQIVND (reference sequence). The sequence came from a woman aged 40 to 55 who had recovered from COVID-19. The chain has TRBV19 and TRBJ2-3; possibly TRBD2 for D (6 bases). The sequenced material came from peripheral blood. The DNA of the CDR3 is TGTGCCAGTAGTGCCTCCGGGACTCCCTATTCCACAGATACGCAGTATTTT. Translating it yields CASSASGTPYSTDTQYF. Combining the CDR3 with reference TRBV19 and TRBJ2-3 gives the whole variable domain DGGITQSPKYLFRKEGQNVTLSCEQNLNHDAMYWYRQDPGQGLRLIYYSQIVNDFQKGDIAEGYSVSREKKESFPLTVTSAQKNPTAFYLCASSASGTPYSTDTQYFGPGTRLTVL.